This TCR beta chain was obtained from a study of blood T cell repertoires in COVID-19. The overall study: Both acute and convalescent COVID-19 samples were obtained from the United States, Italy and Spain. PBMCs, B-cell-depleted T cells, or T cells provided the cDNA or gDNA that made up the material.

Turning to this clone: At one of its ends the junction is not consistent with the germline gene, which may arise from a read error.

The CDR3 runs 16 residues. Germline assignment: CDR1 SGHDT and CDR2 YYEEEE. Source study methods: Estimated nucleated cell counts came from reference gene primer amplification. The assay was immunoSEQ multiplex PCR, and TCRdb's table has in-frame clones only and misses some. V and J calls and clone size are as listed in that table; D and trimming were resolved from the DNA. The data show hundreds of thousands of clones, roughly nine tenths seen once. The chain carries TRBV5-6 and TRBJ2-7, with 10 bases lining up with TRBD1. The sample comprised peripheral blood. This sequence originates from a man between 18 and 29 years old with active or convalescent COVID-19. The CDR3 DNA reads as TGTGCCAGCAGCTTGGTAGGACAGGGGGTTATTTCTGATGTGCACTTC. The encoded protein is CASSLVGQGVISDVHF.